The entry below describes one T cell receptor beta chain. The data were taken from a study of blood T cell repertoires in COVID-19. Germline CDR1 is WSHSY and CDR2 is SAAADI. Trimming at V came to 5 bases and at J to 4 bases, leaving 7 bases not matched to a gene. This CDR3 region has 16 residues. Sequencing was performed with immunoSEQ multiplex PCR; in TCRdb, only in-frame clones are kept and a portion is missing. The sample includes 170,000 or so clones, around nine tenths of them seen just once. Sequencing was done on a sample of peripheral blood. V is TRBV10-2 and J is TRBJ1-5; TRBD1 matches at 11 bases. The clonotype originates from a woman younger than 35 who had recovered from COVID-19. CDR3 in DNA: TGCGCCAGCAGTAGGAGCGGACAGGGGGCGAATCAGCCCCAGCATTTT. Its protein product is CASSRSGQGANQPQHF.